Following are 25 T cell receptor beta chains from one sample sequenced in a study of T cell clonality in common variable immunodeficiency (dated by TCRdb to 2015 to 2017). Broader findings and caveats from the paper: CVID TCRbeta sequences were reported to have fewer deletions and N-nucleotide insertions and to lack highly modified clones with 13 or more V deletions.

The library was obtained by the immunoSEQ multiplex PCR assay. TCRdb's version of the immuneACCESS table is confined to in-frame rearrangements and falls short of the full clone set. An unresolved V gene accounts for under half of the shortfall where checked; the remainder is of unknown origin. For this sample, some 19,000 clones are listed, none of them singletons. The biggest ten clones account for 24% of the sample. Which antigens these TCRs recognize remains unknown. Source material: peripheral blood mononuclear cells. The origin of the receptors is a human donor with common variable immunodeficiency.

This clone was picked up a small number of times. The sequence runs out 3 residues before the end of the CDR3; the remainder is reconstructed from the germline J gene. This sequence joins TRBV6-2 or TRBV6-3 and TRBJ2-7, with a weak D call TRBD1 (5 bases). The V end lost 5 bases, the J end lost 2 bases, and 13 bases lay between the germline ends. Germline CDR1 and CDR2: MNHEY and SVGEGT. The CDR3 sequence is 14 residues long. The CDR3 protein is CASSLGIQAYEQYF. CDR3 DNA (partial): TGTGCCAGCAGTCTAGGGATACAGGCCTACGAG.

For this clone: Read coverage stops 3 residues before the CDR3 terminus; the germline J gene supplies the remainder. The V and J genes are TRBV19 and TRBJ1-1; D is possibly TRBD1 (5 bases). The V end was cut by 3 bases, the J end by 6 bases, with 11 bases between. Germline CDR1 LNHDA, CDR2 SQIVND (reference sequence). The CDR3 sequence is 13 residues long. The CDR3 sequence: CASSMGWTPEAFF. The CDR3 DNA, read in part, is TGTGCCAGTAGTATGGGTTGGACACCTGAA. The full variable domain, completed using reference TRBV19 and TRBJ1-1, is DGGITQSPKYLFRKEGQNVTLSCEQNLNHDAMYWYRQDPGQGLRLIYYSQIVNDFQKGDIAEGYSVSREKKESFPLTVTSAQKNPTAFYLCASSMGWTPEAFFGQGTRLTVV.

This clone is medium-sized (0.01 to 0.1%) in the sample. The CDR3 extends 3 residues past the end of the read, so its final part is completed from the germline J gene. The chain couples TRBV7-9 to TRBJ1-4; D gene uncertain. Trimming removed 5 bases at V and 7 bases at J, with 8 bases between. This CDR3 spans 12 amino acids. Germline values: CDR1 SEHNR, CDR2 FQNEAQ (reference sequence). The CDR3 bases that were read are TGTGCCAGCAGCATAGGAGGTGAAAAA. Protein product: CASSIGGEK. The complete CDR3 protein is CASSIGGEKLFF.

This clone came up many times. The read ends 3 residues shy of where the CDR3 ends; the end is completed using the germline J gene. The genes are TRBV19 and TRBJ2-1; 12 bases are shared with TRBD2. Germline-derived CDR1 and CDR2 are LNHDA and SQIVND (reference sequence). There are 15 residues in the CDR3. Trimming cost V 10 bases and J 3 bases; bases outside gene matches: 7. This CDR3 is CATTGLAGNYNEQFF. CDR3 DNA, as far as it was read: TGTGCCACCACGGGACTAGCGGGCAACTACAATGAG.

This clone was recorded many times. The read gets to within 3 residues of the CDR3 end, and the germline J gene fills in the rest. The chain carries TRBV4-1 and TRBJ1-1; 7 bases agree with TRBD1. In germline, CDR1 is MGHRA, CDR2 YSYEKL. This CDR3 region has 15 residues. V gave up 3 bases and J gave up 3 bases; unmatched junction bases: 7. The DNA read from the CDR3 is TGCGCCAGCAGCCAGCATGAGGGGGCCTACACTGAA. Translated: CASSQHEGAYTE. The full CDR3 protein reads CASSQHEGAYTEAFF.

In its sample, this clone was seen a few times. The CDR3 is cut off 3 residues early in the read; its end comes from the germline J gene. This chain connects TRBV11-2 to TRBJ1-1; D remains ambiguous. Deletions cut 1 base from V and 0 bases from J, with 9 bases between. The V gene's germline CDR1 is SGHAT and CDR2 FQNNGV. This CDR3 comprises 15 residues. The sequenced part of the CDR3 DNA is TGTGCCAGCAGCTTAGGTAACAGCTTGAACACTGAA. It encodes CASSLGNSLNTE. The entire CDR3 protein is CASSLGNSLNTEAFF.

The table lists this clone with a few counts. With the read ending 3 residues before the CDR3 end, the germline J gene is used to fill in that end. The V and J genes are TRBV7-3 and TRBJ2-7, with TRBD1 identical over 7 bases. The CDR3 covers 16 residues. Germline V gives CDR1 SGHTA, CDR2 FQGTGA. Trimming cost V 2 bases and J 3 bases; bases outside gene matches: 10. Partial CDR3 DNA: TGTGCCAGCAGCTTATATCCCGGGACAGATATCTACGAG. Protein sequence: CASSLYPGTDIYE. In full, the CDR3 is CASSLYPGTDIYEQYF.

About this clone itself: The read ends 3 residues shy of where the CDR3 ends; the end is completed using the germline J gene. The genes are TRBV6-2 or TRBV6-3 and TRBJ2-7; 7 nucleotides line up with TRBD2. V lost 4 bases to trimming and J lost 4 bases; unmatched junction nucleotides: 7. Germline-derived CDR1 and CDR2 are MNHEY and SVGEGT. CDR3 length: 14 residues. This CDR3 reads CASSFGGNSYEQYF. Incomplete CDR3 DNA: TGTGCCAGCAGTTTCGGGGGGAATTCTTACGAG.

This clone was seen a few times. The CDR3 end falls 3 residues outside the read, so it is completed with the germline J gene. The rearrangement links TRBV7-1 to TRBJ2-2; 8 nucleotides agree with TRBD1. TRBV7-1 is annotated as an ORF whose role is uncertain. CDR3 length: 21 residues. V trimming: 3 bases; J trimming: 6 bases; junction bases outside the gene matches: 24. The chain's CDR3 is CASSSHSRDRKNLSPPGELFF. The CDR3 DNA, read in part, is TGTGCCAGCAGCTCTCATTCCCGGGACAGGAAGAACCTCTCTCCCCCCGGGGAG.

Concerning this clone itself: The CDR3 extends 3 residues past the end of the read, so its final part is completed from the germline J gene. The V call is TRBV6-1, the J call TRBJ1-1; a possible D gene is TRBD1 (6 bases). V shed 3 bases and J shed 7 bases, with 12 bases lying between them. CDR1 and CDR2 (germline): MNHNS, SASEGT. The CDR3 spans 13 residues. The CDR3 region is CASSDYQGFEAFF. The CDR3 DNA, read in part, is TGTGCCAGCAGTGACTACCAGGGGTTTGAA.

This clone is labeled medium-sized. The read ends 3 residues early relative to the CDR3; the germline J gene fills the gap. The V gene is TRBV7-8, the J gene TRBJ1-2; 7 bases are shared with TRBD1. Germline assignment: CDR1 SGHVS and CDR2 FQNEAQ. Germline trimming cut 1 base from V and 4 bases from J; bases unmatched to any gene: 6. The length of the CDR3 is 15 residues. CDR3 sequence: CASSLGIGDSYGYTF. The CDR3 bases that were read are TGTGCCAGCAGCTTAGGTATTGGGGACAGCTATGGC. Complete variable domain (other parts from reference TRBV7-8 and TRBJ1-2): GAGVSQSPRYKVAKRGQDVALRCDPISGHVSLFWYQQALGQGPEFLTYFQNEAQLDKSGLPSDRFFAERPEGSVSTLKIQRTQQEDSAVYLCASSLGIGDSYGYTFGSGTRLTVV.

This clone was observed many times. The read comes to an end 3 residues before the CDR3 does, leaving the germline J gene to fill in the end. The chain is built from TRBV20-1 and TRBJ2-2, with D hard to call. The V gene lost 6 bases and the J gene lost 1 base, with 9 bases spanning the gap. Germline V gives CDR1 DFQATT, CDR2 SNEGSKA (reference sequence). The CDR3 sequence is 13 residues long. CDR3 in amino acids: CSAASMNTGELFF. The CDR3 bases that were read are TGCAGTGCCGCTTCTATGAACACCGGGGAG.

Only a few counts were recorded for this clone. The DNA ends 3 residues before the CDR3 does, and the rest of the CDR3 is filled in from the germline J gene. The chain is built from TRBV7-6 and TRBJ2-1, with D perhaps TRBD1 or TRBD2 (5 bases each). There are 14 residues in the CDR3. The germline CDR1 and CDR2 sequences are SGHVS and FNYEAQ. Between the trimmed V and J ends, which lost 1 base and 8 bases, there was a span of 12 bases. The CDR3 reads CASSLVLRGDEQFF. CDR3 DNA (partial): TGTGCCAGCAGCTTAGTTTTGAGGGGCGATGAG.

With respect to this clone: Mismatch with germline at one junction end may stem from a read error. Read coverage stops 3 residues before the CDR3 terminus; the germline J gene supplies the remainder. The chain couples TRBV7-6 to TRBJ2-1, with 9 bases aligning to TRBD2. The germline gives CDR1 SGHVS, CDR2 FNYEAQ. The CDR3 is 16 residues long. CDR3 DNA (partial): TGTGCCAGCCGCTTGGGTCCCGGGACTAGCTTTAATGAG. Translating it yields CASRLGPGTSFNE. The CDR3 reads in full as CASRLGPGTSFNEQFF.

A note on this clone: Coverage ceases 3 residues before the CDR3 finishes, and the germline J gene fills in the end. V usage is TRBV19 and J usage is TRBJ2-1; D is possibly TRBD2 (6 bases). Trimming pared 4 bases from V and 9 bases from J, leaving 13 bases between. This CDR3 has 13 amino acids. The V gene's germline CDR1 is LNHDA and CDR2 SQIVND (reference sequence). CDR3 amino acids: CASSTHGGGEQFF. The DNA read from the CDR3 is TGTGCCAGTAGTACCCACGGGGGAGGTGAG. Full variable domain (outside the CDR3, taken from reference TRBV19 and TRBJ2-1): DGGITQSPKYLFRKEGQNVTLSCEQNLNHDAMYWYRQDPGQGLRLIYYSQIVNDFQKGDIAEGYSVSREKKESFPLTVTSAQKNPTAFYLCASSTHGGGEQFFGPGTRLTVL.

This clone was seen a handful of times. CDR3 sequence: CASSLSGSSYNEQFF. The covered CDR3 bases are TGTGCCAGCAGCTTGAGCGGGAGTTCCTACAATGAG. This sequence joins TRBV11-2 and TRBJ2-1; 8 nucleotides agree with TRBD2. The read falls 3 residues short of the CDR3 end, and the missing part is taken from the germline J gene. V was clipped by 3 bases and J by 1 base; unmatched bases: 2. Germline V gene sequence: CDR1 SGHAT, CDR2 FQNNGV. This CDR3 comprises 15 residues.

In regard to this clone: With the read ending 3 residues before the CDR3 end, the germline J gene is used to fill in that end. The rearrangement links TRBV19 to TRBJ2-7; 8 bases are a match to TRBD2. Germline trimming cut 5 bases from V and 5 bases from J; bases unmatched to any gene: 5. The CDR3 spans 13 residues. From germline, CDR1 is LNHDA and CDR2 SQIVND (reference sequence). Here the CDR3 reads CASSGLTSDEQYF. The DNA read from the CDR3 is TGTGCCAGTAGTGGGTTGACTAGCGACGAG. The complete variable domain, with remaining parts taken from reference TRBV19 and TRBJ2-7, reads DGGITQSPKYLFRKEGQNVTLSCEQNLNHDAMYWYRQDPGQGLRLIYYSQIVNDFQKGDIAEGYSVSREKKESFPLTVTSAQKNPTAFYLCASSGLTSDEQYFGPGTRLTVT.

The part of the CDR3 DNA that was read is TGTGCCAGCTCACCGGCGACAGGGAGCCTGTATGGC. Translation: CASSPATGSLYG. The whole CDR3 reads CASSPATGSLYGYTF. The chain joins TRBV18 to TRBJ1-2, with TRBD1 matching over 7 bases. The sequenced fragment ends 3 residues before the CDR3 boundary, so the rest is inferred from the germline J gene. Per germline, CDR1 KGHSH and CDR2 LQKENI. The CDR3 is made up of 15 amino acids. J was trimmed by 5 bases and V by 3 bases; bases with no gene match: 9.

This clone was detected a few times. The read finishes 3 residues shy of the CDR3 end, and the germline J gene is used to complete it. The chain combines TRBV19 with TRBJ2-3; 8 positions agree with TRBD1. The germline CDR1 and CDR2 sequences are LNHDA and SQIVND (reference sequence). Losses at the gene ends were 7 bases for V and 4 bases for J; bases not matched to a gene: 16. This CDR3 has 17 amino acids. The DNA read from the CDR3 is TGTGCCAGTACACCCGGTTTTGGCAGGGGGCTTGCAGATACG. As protein: CASTPGFGRGLADT. The complete CDR3 reads CASTPGFGRGLADTQYF.

In regard to this clone: Read sequence stops 3 residues before the CDR3 end, and the germline J gene provides the missing end. V usage is TRBV7-6 and J usage is TRBJ2-7; D is perhaps TRBD1 (6 bases). The CDR3 runs 16 residues. Germline V CDR1 and CDR2: SGHVS, FNYEAQ. V was pared by 5 bases and J by 1 base, with 18 bases between. The sequenced part of the CDR3 DNA is TGTGCCAGCAGCATTATAGACAGGAAGACGTCCTACGAG. Translating gives CASSIIDRKTSYE. The complete CDR3 protein is CASSIIDRKTSYEQYF.

CDR3 loop: CASSLGTEAYEQYF. The CDR3 DNA, read in part, is TGTGCCAGCAGCTTAGGGACAGAAGCTTACGAG. The J gene is TRBJ2-7, the V gene TRBV7-8, with D maybe TRBD1 (6 bases). The read is 3 residues too short to cover the CDR3 end, so that end is filled in from the germline J gene. Germline values: CDR1 SGHVS, CDR2 FQNEAQ. Trimming took off 1 base at V and 4 bases at J, with 11 bases between the two ends. The CDR3 sequence is 14 residues long.

This clone has ten or more counts. Read sequence stops 3 residues before the CDR3 end, and the germline J gene provides the missing end. The chain links TRBV4-1 to TRBJ1-1, with D maybe TRBD1 (6 bases). Germline V lookup: CDR1 MGHRA, CDR2 YSYEKL. CDR3 length: 14 residues. Trimming stripped 6 bases from V and 1 base from J, with 12 bases between. CDR3 sequence: CASSYRDPNTEAFF. The CDR3 DNA, read in part, is TGCGCCAGCAGTTACAGGGACCCGAACACTGAA.

Details on this clone: The sequence runs out 3 residues before the end of the CDR3; the remainder is reconstructed from the germline J gene. This chain uses TRBV18 with TRBJ1-6; tentatively, D is TRBD1 (6 bases). This CDR3 has 15 amino acids. V was shortened by 3 bases and J by 7 bases, with 13 bases between the two germline ends. Germline values: CDR1 KGHSH, CDR2 LQKENI. The DNA read from the CDR3 is TGTGCCAGCTCACCGGAGGGGGTTCGGAATTCACCC. As protein: CASSPEGVRNSP. The full CDR3 sequence reads CASSPEGVRNSPLHF.

In its sample, this clone was seen many times. Coverage ceases 3 residues before the CDR3 finishes, and the germline J gene fills in the end. V is TRBV19 and J is TRBJ1-1; D may be TRBD1 (5 bases). Trimming left V 5 bases short and J 2 bases short, with 12 bases between. This CDR3 is 14 amino acids long. Germline V gene lookup returns CDR1 LNHDA and CDR2 SQIVND (reference sequence). CDR3 sequence: CASSLPGLNTEAFF. CDR3 DNA (partial): TGTGCCAGTAGTCTACCGGGACTCAACACTGAA.

This clone showed up just a few times. From the germline J gene comes the end of the CDR3, since the read stops 3 residues before it. The chain is built from TRBV7-2 and TRBJ1-1, with no clear D. This CDR3 region has 13 residues. The germline V gene has CDR1 SGHTA and CDR2 FQGNSA. The part of the CDR3 DNA that was read is TGTGCCAGCAGCCTCGGACTAGCGGGAGTG. The encoded protein is CASSLGLAGV. The whole CDR3 reads CASSLGLAGVAFF. Looking up the rest from reference TRBV7-2 and TRBJ1-1 gives the full variable domain: GAGVSQSPSNKVTEKGKDVELRCDPISGHTALYWYRQSLGQGLEFLIYFQGNSAPDKSGLPSDRFSAERTGGSVSTLTIQRTQQEDSAVYLCASSLGLAGVAFFGQGTRLTVV.